This TCR beta chain was identified in a study of T cell repertoires in cytomegalovirus infection. MiXCR, applied by TCRdb to the reads, yields one record per CDR3 protein. The sample consists of 300,000 or so distinct CDR3 sequences, 20% to 25% of them appearing once. As for this clonotype: Its target is unknown.

The CDR3 extends over 15 amino acids. Germline V lookup: CDR1 SGHDT, CDR2 YYEEEE. Deletions cut 4 bases from V and 9 bases from J, with 23 bases between. Sequenced here: cultured PBMCs, sampled from culture after CMV antigen stimulation. This clonotype was sampled from a human donor in good health (CMV status not recorded). Some clones in this sample may be carry-over from other donors' samples. V and J are TRBV5-6 and TRBJ2-7; tentatively, D is TRBD2 (5 bases). The CDR3 DNA is TGTGCCAGCAGCCACACCACCCAGCGGATAACGAGGCAGTACGTC. It encodes CASSHTTQRITRQYV.